This T cell receptor (beta chain) was observed in a study of OX40 agonist ivuxolimab in advanced cancers. Background on the whole study: Ivuxolimab was an agonistic, fully human IgG2 monoclonal antibody directed against OX40 (CD134), a costimulatory receptor. Peripheral TCRbeta sequencing aimed to test whether ivuxolimab altered TCR sequence diversity and caused clonal T-cell expansion. Partial responses occurred in three dose-escalation patients: two with cutaneous melanoma and one with hepatocellular carcinoma. Intravenous ivuxolimab was administered to patients every 2 weeks at six dose levels: 0.01, 0.1, 0.3, 1.5, 3 and 10 mg/kg. The paper covers the monotherapy dose-escalation part of the phase I ivuxolimab trial, which included N = 52 patients. Of the 50 or so patients in dose escalation, some 20 had hepatocellular carcinoma, roughly 15 had melanoma, 9 had renal cell carcinoma and 9 had head and neck cancer. Prior anti-PD-1, anti-PD-L1 or anti-CTLA-4 therapy was permitted, and checkpoint inhibitors had been received by about 36% of dose-escalation patients. In the dose-escalation cohort, approximately 80% of patients were male, and the mean age was roughly 60 years with a range of roughly 23 to 90.

In regard to this clone: No cognate antigen has been identified for it. Per-base qualities were not stored, and no clone one base away is much larger.

Patients with a history of autoimmune disease or receiving systemic immunosuppression were excluded from the trial. Peripheral blood for TCR sequencing was collected from all dose cohorts at baseline, on cycle 4 day 1, and on cycle 7 day 1. Samples were obtained from an open-label, multicenter, first-in-human phase I dose-escalation trial of ivuxolimab. Adults with locally advanced or metastatic melanoma, renal cell carcinoma, hepatocellular carcinoma or head and neck squamous cell carcinoma were enrolled in the trial. CD4+ and CD8+ T cells were sorted separately from peripheral blood before TCR sequencing. Trimming costs V 0 bases and J 2 bases, and their ends lie 6 bases apart. The CDR3 measures 15 amino acids from cysteine to phenylalanine. Only the CDR3 portion is preserved as DNA: 45 bases, with reading frame beginning at the first base. From the germline V gene, CDR1 is SGHRS and CDR2 is YFSETQ.

The study at large found these results: Low levels of normalized T-cell clonal expansion were also seen in some nonresponding patients. After ivuxolimab, expanded clones were on average more numerous among CD8+ T cells than among CD4+ T cells. Partial responders in the 0.1-3.0 mg/kg groups had among the lowest normalized peripheral clonal expansion, especially among CD8+ T cells. The antigen specificity of the clonally expanded peripheral T cells was not determined. Clonal expansion of both CD4+ and CD8+ blood T cells was observed from baseline to week 6 at doses 0.1 to 3.0 mg/kg.

To sequence the TCRbeta CDR3 region, genomic DNA was isolated from the sorted cells. TCRbeta CDR3 regions were sequenced using the immunoSEQ Assay. TCRdb provides this immuneACCESS table in a form limited to in-frame rearrangements. Some clones are lacking; in checked studies, under half of them reflect an unresolved V gene, and why the rest are absent is not known. The sample profile shows approximately 79,000 clones; 85% to 90% of them were found once. Approximately 0.5% of the sample is held by the ten biggest clonotypes. The sequence was obtained from an adult with an advanced solid tumor such as melanoma, head and neck, liver or kidney cancer. The chain is made from TRBV5-1 and TRBJ2-6, with the D gene not confidently named. The sequenced sample was CD4+ or CD8+ T cells sorted from blood, obtained in a trial of the OX40 agonist ivuxolimab. The bases read TGCGCCAGCAGCTTGGGCCAGCCTGGGGCCAACGTCCTGACTTTC. Its coded protein is CASSLGQPGANVLTF.